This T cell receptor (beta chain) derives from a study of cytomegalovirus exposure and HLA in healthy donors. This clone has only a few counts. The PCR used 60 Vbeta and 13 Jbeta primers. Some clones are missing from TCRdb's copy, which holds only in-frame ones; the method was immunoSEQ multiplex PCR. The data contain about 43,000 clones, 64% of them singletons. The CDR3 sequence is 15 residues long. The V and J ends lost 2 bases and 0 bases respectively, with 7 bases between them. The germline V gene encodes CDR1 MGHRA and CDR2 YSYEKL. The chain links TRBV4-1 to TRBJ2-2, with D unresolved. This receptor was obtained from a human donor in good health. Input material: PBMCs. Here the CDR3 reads CASSQPRTNTGELFF. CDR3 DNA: TGCGCCAGCAGCCAACCTAGAACGAACACCGGGGAGCTGTTTTTT.